The clone carrying this T cell receptor (beta chain) was counted many times. Its cognate antigen is unknown. Germline loops: CDR1 SGHRS, CDR2 YFSETQ. The CDR3 spans 13 residues. V was cut by 0 bases and J by 8 bases, with 8 bases left in between. The sample comes from a study of T-cell reconstitution after alpha-beta-depleted transplantation in children. Findings and limits, study-wide: T cells produced anew were the main source of T-cell counts and diversity one year after transplant. Where alpha-beta T cells came from about two months after transplant was reportedly several hundred expanded graft clones. Certain patients had high TCRbeta diversity at day 60, and it came from recipient T cells and thymic progenitors that survived.

Library preparation (for TCRbeta) was performed with unique molecular identifiers. TCRdb recomputed calls from the PCR reads with MiXCR, one row per CDR3 protein. The table has about 150,000 distinct CDR3 sequences, 8% to 10% seen once; the top ten hold less than 20%. Material: PBMCs, mostly from graft donor cells, obtained 180 days after TCRalphabeta/CD19-depleted stem cell transplant. The chain joins TRBV5-1 to TRBJ1-4; no firm D call. The receptor was isolated from a female patient aged 2-10 years who had a stem cell transplant for congenital amegakaryocytic thrombocytopenia, so the T cells may come from the graft donor. CDR3 residues: CASSLVLGEKLFF. CDR3 sequence (DNA): TGCGCCAGCAGCTTGGTCCTAGGAGAAAAACTGTTTTTT.